This entry features one T cell receptor (beta chain) sequence. Individuals aged about 18 to 100 years were recruited from approximately 24 US areas. The sample originates from a study of blood T cell repertoires in COVID-19. The overall study: Donors in Cohort 3 who had recovered were those with two negative PCRs, healthcare professional clearance, or resolution of their symptoms. The cDNA or gDNA used as material had been derived from T cells, B-cell-depleted T cells, or PBMCs.

In the source study's methods: Amplification of reference gene primers provided the estimated nucleated cell counts. Libraries were prepared by immunoSEQ multiplex PCR; TCRdb keeps only in-frame clonotypes and omits some of them. For V, J and clone size, that table is used; D and trimming come from the DNA. The sample comprises hundreds of thousands of clones, 70% to 90% of which are singletons, and approximately 2% rests with the top ten. The junction had 10 bases not matched to a gene; V was cut back by 2 bases and J by 4 bases. The CDR3 has 16 amino acids. Germline V lookup: CDR1 MNHEY, CDR2 SMNVEV (reference sequence).

This clonotype was obtained from a woman aged 55-69 years in a cohort exposed to, infected with or recovered from COVID-19 (not recorded which). Input material: PBMCs or T cells enriched from blood (not recorded which). The chain recombines TRBV27 with TRBJ1-2; TRBD1 matches at 7 bases. This chain's CDR3 is CASSLAGTAHFYGYTF. The CDR3 nucleotides read TGTGCCAGCAGTTTAGCTGGGACAGCCCATTTCTATGGCTACACCTTC.